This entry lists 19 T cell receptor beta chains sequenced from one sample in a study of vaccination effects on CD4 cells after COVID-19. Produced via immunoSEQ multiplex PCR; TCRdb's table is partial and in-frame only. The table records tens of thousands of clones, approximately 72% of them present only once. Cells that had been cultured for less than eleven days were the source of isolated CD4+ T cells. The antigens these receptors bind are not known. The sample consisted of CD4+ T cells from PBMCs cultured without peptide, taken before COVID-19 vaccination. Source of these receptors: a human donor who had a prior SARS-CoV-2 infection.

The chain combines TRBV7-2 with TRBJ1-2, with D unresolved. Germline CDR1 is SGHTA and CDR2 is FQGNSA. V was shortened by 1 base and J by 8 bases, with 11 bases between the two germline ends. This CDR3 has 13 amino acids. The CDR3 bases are TGTGCCAGCAGCTTAGAAACGTCGAGAGGCTACACCTTC. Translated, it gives CASSLETSRGYTF.

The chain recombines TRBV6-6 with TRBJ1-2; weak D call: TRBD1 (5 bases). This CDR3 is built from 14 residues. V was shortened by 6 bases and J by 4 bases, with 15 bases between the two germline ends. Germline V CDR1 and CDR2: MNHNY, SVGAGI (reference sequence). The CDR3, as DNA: TGTGCCAGCAGACTTGGGGTTGGGACCTATGGCTACACCTTC. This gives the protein CASRLGVGTYGYTF.

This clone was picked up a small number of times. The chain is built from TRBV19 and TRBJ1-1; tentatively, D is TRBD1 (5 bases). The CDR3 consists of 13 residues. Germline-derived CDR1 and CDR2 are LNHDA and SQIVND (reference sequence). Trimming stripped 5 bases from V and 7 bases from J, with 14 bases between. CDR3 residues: CASSSARDFEAFF. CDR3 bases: TGTGCCAGTAGTTCCGCCCGGGACTTTGAAGCTTTCTTT. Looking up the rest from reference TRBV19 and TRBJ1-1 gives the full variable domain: DGGITQSPKYLFRKEGQNVTLSCEQNLNHDAMYWYRQDPGQGLRLIYYSQIVNDFQKGDIAEGYSVSREKKESFPLTVTSAQKNPTAFYLCASSSARDFEAFFGQGTRLTVV.

Here the CDR3 DNA reads TGTGCCAGCAGCCAACCTGGGAGCAATCAGCCCCAGCATTTT. Translation: CASSQPGSNQPQHF. V usage is TRBV4-2 and J usage is TRBJ1-5; D gene unclear. The CDR3 runs 14 residues. CDR1 and CDR2 from the germline V gene are LGHNA and YNFKEQ. Trimming left V 2 bases short and J 1 base short, with 6 bases between.

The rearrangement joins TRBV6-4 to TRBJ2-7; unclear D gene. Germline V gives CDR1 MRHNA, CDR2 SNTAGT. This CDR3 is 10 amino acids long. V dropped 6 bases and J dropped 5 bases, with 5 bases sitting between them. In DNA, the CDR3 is TGTGCCAGCAGCGACCACGAGCAGTACTTC. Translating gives CASSDHEQYF.

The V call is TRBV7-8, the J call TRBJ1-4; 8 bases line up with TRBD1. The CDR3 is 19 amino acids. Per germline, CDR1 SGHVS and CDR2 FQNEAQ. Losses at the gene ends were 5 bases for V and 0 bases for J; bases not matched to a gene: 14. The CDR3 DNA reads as TGTGCCAGCAGCCGAGTTGTAGGACAGGGACCCTCAACTAATGAAAAACTGTTTTTT. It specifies CASSRVVGQGPSTNEKLFF.

DNA for the CDR3: TGTGCCAGCAGCTTAGCCGGACTAGAGCAGTTCTTC. It yields the protein CASSLAGLEQFF. The chain employs TRBV11-1 and TRBJ2-1; D possibly corresponds to TRBD2 (6 bases). The CDR3 contains 12 residues. The ends were cut back, 0 bases at V and 10 bases at J, with 7 bases in the middle. CDR1 and CDR2 (germline): SGHAT, FQDESV (reference sequence).

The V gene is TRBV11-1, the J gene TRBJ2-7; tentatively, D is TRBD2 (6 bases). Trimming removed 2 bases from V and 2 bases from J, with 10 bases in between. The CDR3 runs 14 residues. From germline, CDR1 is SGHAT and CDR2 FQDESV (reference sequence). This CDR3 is CASSLIGSTYEQYF. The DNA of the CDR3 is TGTGCCAGCAGCTTAATCGGGAGCACCTACGAGCAGTACTTC.

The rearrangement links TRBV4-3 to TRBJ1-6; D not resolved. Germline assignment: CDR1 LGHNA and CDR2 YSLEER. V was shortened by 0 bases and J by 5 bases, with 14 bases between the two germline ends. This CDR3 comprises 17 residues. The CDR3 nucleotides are TGCGCCAGCAGCCAAGAACCACTACAGTGGGATAATTCACCCCTCCACTTT. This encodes CASSQEPLQWDNSPLHF.

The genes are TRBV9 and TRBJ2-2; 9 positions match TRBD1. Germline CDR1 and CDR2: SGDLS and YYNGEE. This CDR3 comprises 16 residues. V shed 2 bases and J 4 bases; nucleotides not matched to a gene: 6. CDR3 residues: CASSVWGTGTTGELFF. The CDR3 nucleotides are TGTGCCAGCAGCGTGTGGGGGACAGGGACCACCGGGGAGCTGTTTTTT.

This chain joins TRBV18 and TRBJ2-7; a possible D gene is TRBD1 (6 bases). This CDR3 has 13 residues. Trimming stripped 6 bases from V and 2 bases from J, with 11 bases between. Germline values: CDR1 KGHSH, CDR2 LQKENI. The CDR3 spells CASSRTEAYEQYF. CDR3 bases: TGTGCCAGCTCGAGGACAGAGGCCTACGAGCAGTACTTC. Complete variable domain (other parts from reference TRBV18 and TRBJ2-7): NAGVMQNPRHLVRRRGQEARLRCSPMKGHSHVYWYRQLPEEGLKFMVYLQKENIIDESGMPKERFSAEFPKEGPSILRIQQVVRGDSAAYFCASSRTEAYEQYFGPGTRLTVT.

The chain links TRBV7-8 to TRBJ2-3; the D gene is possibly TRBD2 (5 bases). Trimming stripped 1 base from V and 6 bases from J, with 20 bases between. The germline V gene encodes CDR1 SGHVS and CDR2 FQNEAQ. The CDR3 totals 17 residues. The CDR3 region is CASSLGDYLGIRDTQYF. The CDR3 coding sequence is TGTGCCAGCAGCTTAGGCGACTACCTCGGGATTAGGGATACGCAGTATTTT.

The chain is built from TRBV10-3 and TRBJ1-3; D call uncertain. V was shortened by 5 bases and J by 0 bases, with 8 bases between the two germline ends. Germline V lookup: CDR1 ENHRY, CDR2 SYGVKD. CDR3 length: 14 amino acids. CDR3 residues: CAISPTFSGNTIYF. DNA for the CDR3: TGTGCCATCAGTCCGACATTCTCTGGAAACACCATATATTTT.

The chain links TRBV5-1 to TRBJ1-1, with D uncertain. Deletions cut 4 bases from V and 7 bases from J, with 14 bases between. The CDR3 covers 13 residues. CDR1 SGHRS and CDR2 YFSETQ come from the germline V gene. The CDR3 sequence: CASSLNDAVEAFF. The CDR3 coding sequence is TGCGCCAGCAGCCTCAACGACGCAGTTGAAGCTTTCTTT.

CDR3 nucleotide sequence: TGTGCCAGCAGCTACCAAGCGGGACAGAGCAATCAGCCCCAGCATTTT. This codes for CASSYQAGQSNQPQHF. The chain joins TRBV7-9 to TRBJ1-5; TRBD1 matches at 7 bases. Losses at the gene ends were 4 bases for V and 1 base for J; bases not matched to a gene: 7. Germline lookup yields CDR1 SEHNR and CDR2 FQNEAQ (reference sequence). The CDR3 totals 16 residues.

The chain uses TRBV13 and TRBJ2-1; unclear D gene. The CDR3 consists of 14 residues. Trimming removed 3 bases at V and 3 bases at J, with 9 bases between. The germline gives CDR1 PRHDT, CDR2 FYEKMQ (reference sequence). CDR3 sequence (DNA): TGTGCCAGCAGCTTGGGCGTGGGCTACAATGAGCAGTTCTTC. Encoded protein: CASSLGVGYNEQFF.

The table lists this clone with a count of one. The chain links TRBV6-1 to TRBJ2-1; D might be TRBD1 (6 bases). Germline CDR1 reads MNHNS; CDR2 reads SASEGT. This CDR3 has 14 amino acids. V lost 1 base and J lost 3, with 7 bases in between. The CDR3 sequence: CASSEDRDYNEQFF. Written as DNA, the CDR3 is TGTGCCAGCAGTGAAGACAGGGACTACAATGAGCAGTTCTTC.

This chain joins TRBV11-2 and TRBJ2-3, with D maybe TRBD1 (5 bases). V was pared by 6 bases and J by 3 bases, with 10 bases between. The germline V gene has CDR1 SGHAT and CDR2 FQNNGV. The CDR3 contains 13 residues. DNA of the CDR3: TGTGCCAGCAGGACAGTGGAGACAGATACGCAGTATTTT. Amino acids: CASRTVETDTQYF.

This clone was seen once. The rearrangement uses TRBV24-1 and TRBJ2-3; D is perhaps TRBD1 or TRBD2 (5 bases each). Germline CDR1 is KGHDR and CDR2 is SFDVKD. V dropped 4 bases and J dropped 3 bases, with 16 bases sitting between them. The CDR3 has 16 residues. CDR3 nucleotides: TGTGCCACCAGTGACGGGACGGGAAGATGGACAGATACGCAGTATTTT. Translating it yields CATSDGTGRWTDTQYF.